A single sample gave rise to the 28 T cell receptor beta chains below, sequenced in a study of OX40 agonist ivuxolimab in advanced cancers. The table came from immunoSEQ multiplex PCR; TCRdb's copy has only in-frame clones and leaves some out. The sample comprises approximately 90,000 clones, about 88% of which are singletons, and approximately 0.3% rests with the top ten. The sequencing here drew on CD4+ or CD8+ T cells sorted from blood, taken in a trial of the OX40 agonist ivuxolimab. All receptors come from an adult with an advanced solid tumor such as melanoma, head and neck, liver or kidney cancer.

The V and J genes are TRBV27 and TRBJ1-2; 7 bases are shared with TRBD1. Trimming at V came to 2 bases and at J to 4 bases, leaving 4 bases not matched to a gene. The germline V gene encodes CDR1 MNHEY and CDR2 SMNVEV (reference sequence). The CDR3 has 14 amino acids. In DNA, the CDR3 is TGTGCCAGCAGTTTAAGGGGACAGAGCTATGGCTACACCTTC. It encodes CASSLRGQSYGYTF.

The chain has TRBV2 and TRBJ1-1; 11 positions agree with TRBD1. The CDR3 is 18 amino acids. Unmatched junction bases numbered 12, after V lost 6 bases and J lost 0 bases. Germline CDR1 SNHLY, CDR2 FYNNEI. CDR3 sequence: CASRDRTGGGFVNTEAFF. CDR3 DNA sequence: TGTGCCAGCAGGGACCGGACAGGGGGCGGCTTTGTGAACACTGAAGCTTTCTTT.

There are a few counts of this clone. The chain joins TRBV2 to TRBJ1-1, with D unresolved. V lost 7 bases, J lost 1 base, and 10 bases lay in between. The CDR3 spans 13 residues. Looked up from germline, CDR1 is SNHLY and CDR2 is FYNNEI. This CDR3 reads CASNAGWNTEAFF. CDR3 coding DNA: TGTGCCAGCAATGCGGGATGGAACACTGAAGCTTTCTTT.

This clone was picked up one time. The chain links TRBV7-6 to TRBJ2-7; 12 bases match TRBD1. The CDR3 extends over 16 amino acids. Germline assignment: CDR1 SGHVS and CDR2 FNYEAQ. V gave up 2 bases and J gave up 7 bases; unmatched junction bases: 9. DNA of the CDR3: TGTGCCAGCAGCTTAATAGCGGGACAGGGGGCTGGGGAGCAGTACTTC. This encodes CASSLIAGQGAGEQYF.

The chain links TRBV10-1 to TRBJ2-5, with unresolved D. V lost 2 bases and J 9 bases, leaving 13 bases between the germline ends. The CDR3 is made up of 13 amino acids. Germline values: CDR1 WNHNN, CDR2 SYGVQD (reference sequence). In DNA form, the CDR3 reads TGCGCCAGCAGTGAGATGGCGAAGGCGTCCCAGTACTTC. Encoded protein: CASSEMAKASQYF.

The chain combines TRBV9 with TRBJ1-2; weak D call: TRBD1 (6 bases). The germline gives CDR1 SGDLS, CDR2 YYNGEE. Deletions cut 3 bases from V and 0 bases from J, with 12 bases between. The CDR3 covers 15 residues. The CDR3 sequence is CASSARDIANYGYTF. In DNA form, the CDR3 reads TGTGCCAGCAGCGCAAGGGACATAGCTAACTATGGCTACACCTTC.

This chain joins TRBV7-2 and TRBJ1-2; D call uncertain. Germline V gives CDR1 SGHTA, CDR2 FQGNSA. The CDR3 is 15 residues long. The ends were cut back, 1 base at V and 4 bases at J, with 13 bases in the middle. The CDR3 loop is CASSLVVMGTYGYTF. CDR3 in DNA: TGTGCCAGCAGCTTAGTGGTCATGGGCACCTATGGCTACACCTTC. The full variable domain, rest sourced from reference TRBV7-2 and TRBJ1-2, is GAGVSQSPSNKVTEKGKDVELRCDPISGHTALYWYRQSLGQGLEFLIYFQGNSAPDKSGLPSDRFSAERTGGSVSTLTIQRTQQEDSAVYLCASSLVVMGTYGYTFGSGTRLTVV.

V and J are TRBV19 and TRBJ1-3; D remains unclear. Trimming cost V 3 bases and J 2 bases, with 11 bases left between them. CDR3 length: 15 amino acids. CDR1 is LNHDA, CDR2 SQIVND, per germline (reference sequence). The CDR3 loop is CASSIAEGAGNTIYF. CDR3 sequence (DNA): TGTGCCAGTAGTATCGCTGAAGGAGCTGGAAACACCATATATTTT.

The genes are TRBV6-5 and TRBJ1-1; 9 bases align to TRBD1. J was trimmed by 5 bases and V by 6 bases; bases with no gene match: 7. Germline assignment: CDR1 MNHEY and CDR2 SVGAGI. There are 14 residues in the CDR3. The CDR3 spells CASRTQGARTEAFF. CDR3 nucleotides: TGTGCCAGCAGAACACAGGGGGCGCGGACTGAAGCTTTCTTT.

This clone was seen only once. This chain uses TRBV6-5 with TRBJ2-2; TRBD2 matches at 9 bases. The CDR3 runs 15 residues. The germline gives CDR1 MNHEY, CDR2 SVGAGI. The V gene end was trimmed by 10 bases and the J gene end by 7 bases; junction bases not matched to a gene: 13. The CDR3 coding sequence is TGTGCCACCAGGAAAGGCGGGGGGGCCGTCGGGGAGCTGTTTTTT. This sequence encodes CATRKGGGAVGELFF.

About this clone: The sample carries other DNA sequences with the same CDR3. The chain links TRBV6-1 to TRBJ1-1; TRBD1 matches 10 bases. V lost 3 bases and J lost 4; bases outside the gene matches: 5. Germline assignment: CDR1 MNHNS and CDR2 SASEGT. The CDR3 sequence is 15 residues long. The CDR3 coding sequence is TGTGCCAGCAGTGAGCCGGGACAGGGGTCCACTGAAGCTTTCTTT. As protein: CASSEPGQGSTEAFF.

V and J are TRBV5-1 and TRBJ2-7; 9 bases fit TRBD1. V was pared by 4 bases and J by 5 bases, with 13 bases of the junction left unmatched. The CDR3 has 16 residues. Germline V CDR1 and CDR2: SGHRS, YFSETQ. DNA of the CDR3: TGCGCCAGCAGCCGGTCATCCGGGACAGGGAGCCACGAGCAGTACTTC. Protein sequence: CASSRSSGTGSHEQYF.

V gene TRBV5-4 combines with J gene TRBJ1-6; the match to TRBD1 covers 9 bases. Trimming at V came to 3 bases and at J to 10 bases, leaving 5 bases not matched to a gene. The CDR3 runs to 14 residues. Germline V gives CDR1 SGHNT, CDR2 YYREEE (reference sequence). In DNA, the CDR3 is TGTGCCAGCAGCTGGGGACAGGGACAATCACCCCTCCACTTT. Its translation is CASSWGQGQSPLHF.

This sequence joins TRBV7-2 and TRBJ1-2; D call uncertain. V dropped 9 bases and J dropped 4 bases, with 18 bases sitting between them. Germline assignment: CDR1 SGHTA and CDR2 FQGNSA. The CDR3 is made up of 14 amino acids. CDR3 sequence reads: CARGGSLPSYGYTF. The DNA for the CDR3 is TGTGCCAGGGGCGGCAGTCTCCCTTCCTATGGCTACACCTTC. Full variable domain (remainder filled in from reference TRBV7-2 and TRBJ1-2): GAGVSQSPSNKVTEKGKDVELRCDPISGHTALYWYRQSLGQGLEFLIYFQGNSAPDKSGLPSDRFSAERTGGSVSTLTIQRTQQEDSAVYLCARGGSLPSYGYTFGSGTRLTVV.

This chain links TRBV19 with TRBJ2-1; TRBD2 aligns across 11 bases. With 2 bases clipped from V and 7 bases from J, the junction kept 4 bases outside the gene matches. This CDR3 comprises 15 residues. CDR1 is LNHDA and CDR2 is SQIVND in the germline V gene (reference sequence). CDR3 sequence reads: CASSIIAGGMNEQFF. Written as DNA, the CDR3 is TGTGCCAGTAGTATAATAGCGGGGGGGATGAATGAGCAGTTCTTC.

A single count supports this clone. The CDR3 bases are TGTGCCAGCAGCTTAGTGGGGCCTGATGAAAAACTGTTTTTT. It specifies CASSLVGPDEKLFF. This chain links TRBV11-2 with TRBJ1-4, with D perhaps matching TRBD1 (5 bases). This CDR3 spans 14 amino acids. Germline CDR1 and CDR2: SGHAT and FQNNGV. V gave up 1 base and J gave up 6 bases, with 9 bases separating them.

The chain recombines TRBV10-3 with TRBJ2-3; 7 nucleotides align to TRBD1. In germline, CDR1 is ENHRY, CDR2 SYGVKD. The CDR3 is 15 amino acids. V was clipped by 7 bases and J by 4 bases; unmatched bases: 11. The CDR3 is CAIKGQSVGADTQYF. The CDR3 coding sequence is TGTGCCATCAAGGGACAGTCCGTCGGGGCAGATACGCAGTATTTT.

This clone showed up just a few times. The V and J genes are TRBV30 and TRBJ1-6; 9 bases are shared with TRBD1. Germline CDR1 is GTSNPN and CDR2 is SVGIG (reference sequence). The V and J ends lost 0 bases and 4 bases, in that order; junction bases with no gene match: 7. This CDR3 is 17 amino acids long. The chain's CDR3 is CAWSVRRTGEYNSPLHF. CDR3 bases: TGTGCCTGGAGTGTACGCCGGACAGGGGAATATAATTCACCCCTCCACTTT.

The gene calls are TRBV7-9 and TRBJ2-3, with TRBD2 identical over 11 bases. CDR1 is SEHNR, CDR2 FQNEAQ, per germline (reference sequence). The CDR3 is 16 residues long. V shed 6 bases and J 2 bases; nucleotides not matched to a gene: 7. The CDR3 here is CASRGGLAALTDTQYF. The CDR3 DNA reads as TGTGCCAGCAGAGGGGGACTAGCGGCCCTCACAGATACGCAGTATTTT.

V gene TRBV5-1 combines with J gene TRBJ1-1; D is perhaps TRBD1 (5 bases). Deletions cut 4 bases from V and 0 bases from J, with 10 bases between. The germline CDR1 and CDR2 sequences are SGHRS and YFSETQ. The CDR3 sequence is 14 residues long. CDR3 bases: TGCGCCAGCAGCCCCGGGACGGTGAACACTGAAGCTTTCTTT. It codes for CASSPGTVNTEAFF. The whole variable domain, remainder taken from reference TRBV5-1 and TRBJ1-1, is KAGVTQTPRYLIKTRGQQVTLSCSPISGHRSVSWYQQTPGQGLQFLFEYFSETQRNKGNFPGRFSGRQFSNSRSEMNVSTLELGDSALYLCASSPGTVNTEAFFGQGTRLTVV.

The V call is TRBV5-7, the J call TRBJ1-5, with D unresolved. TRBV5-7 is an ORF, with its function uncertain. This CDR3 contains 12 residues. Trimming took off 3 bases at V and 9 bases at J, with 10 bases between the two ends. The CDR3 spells CASSYDPRPQHF. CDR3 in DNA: TGTGCCAGCAGCTATGATCCTCGGCCCCAGCATTTT.

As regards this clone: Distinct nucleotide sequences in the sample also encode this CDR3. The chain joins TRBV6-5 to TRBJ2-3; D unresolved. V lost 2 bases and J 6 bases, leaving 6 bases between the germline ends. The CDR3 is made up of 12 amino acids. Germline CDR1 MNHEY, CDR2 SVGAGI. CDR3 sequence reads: CASSYSGDTQYF. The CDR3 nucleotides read TGTGCCAGCAGTTACAGTGGGGATACGCAGTATTTT.

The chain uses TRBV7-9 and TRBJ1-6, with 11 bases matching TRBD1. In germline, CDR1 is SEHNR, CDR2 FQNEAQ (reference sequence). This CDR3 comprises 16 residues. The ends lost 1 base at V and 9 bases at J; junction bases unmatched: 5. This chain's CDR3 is CASSLVQGQGGSPLHF. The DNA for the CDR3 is TGTGCCAGCAGCTTAGTGCAGGGACAGGGGGGTTCACCCCTCCACTTT.

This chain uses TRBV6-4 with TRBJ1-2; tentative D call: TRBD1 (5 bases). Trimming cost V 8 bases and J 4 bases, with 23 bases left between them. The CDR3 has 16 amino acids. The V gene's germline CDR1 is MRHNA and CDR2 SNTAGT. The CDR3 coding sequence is TGTGCCAGCGAAGCTTTCTGTAACGGGGGGGGCTATGGCTACACCTTC. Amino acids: CASEAFCNGGGYGYTF.

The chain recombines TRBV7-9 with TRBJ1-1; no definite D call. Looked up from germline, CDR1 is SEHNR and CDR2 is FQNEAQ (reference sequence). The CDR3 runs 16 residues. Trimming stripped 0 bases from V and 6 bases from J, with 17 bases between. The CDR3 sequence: CASSLALVADGAEAFF. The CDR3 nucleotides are TGTGCCAGCAGCTTAGCGCTAGTCGCCGATGGGGCTGAAGCTTTCTTT.

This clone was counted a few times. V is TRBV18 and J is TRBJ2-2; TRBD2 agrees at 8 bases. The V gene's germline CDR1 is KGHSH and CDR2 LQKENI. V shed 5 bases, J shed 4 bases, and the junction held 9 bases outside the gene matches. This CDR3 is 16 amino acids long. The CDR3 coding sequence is TGTGCCAGCTCAGAGATTGCCGGGACTAGCACCGGGGAGCTGTTTTTT. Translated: CASSEIAGTSTGELFF.

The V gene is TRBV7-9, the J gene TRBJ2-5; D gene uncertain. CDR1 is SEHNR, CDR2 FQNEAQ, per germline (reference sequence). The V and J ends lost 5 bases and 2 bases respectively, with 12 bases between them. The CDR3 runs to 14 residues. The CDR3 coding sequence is TGTGCCAGCAGCGAGTCGGCCGGACAAGAGACCCAGTACTTC. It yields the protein CASSESAGQETQYF. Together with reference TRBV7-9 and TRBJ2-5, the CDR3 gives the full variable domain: DTGVSQNPRHKITKRGQNVTFRCDPISEHNRLYWYRQTLGQGPEFLTYFQNEAQLEKSRLLSDRFSAERPKGSFSTLEIQRTEQGDSAMYLCASSESAGQETQYFGPGTRLLVL.

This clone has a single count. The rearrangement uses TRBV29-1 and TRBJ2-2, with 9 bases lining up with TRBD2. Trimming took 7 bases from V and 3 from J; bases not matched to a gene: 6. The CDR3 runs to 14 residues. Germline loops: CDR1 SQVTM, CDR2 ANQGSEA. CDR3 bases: TGCAGCGCCCGCCGCGGGGGGGACACCGGGGAGCTGTTTTTT. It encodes CSARRGGDTGELFF.